This T cell receptor beta chain is from a study of blood T cell repertoires in COVID-19. Study information: Sites across the United States, Italy and Spain contributed samples from acute and convalescent COVID-19. T cells, B-cell-depleted T cells, or PBMCs provided the cDNA or gDNA that served as material.

Trimming took 3 bases from V and 4 from J; bases not matched to a gene: 10. Germline V gene data show CDR1 as GTSNPN and CDR2 as SVGIG (reference sequence). This CDR3 is 17 amino acids long. Per the authors' pipeline: Amplified reference gene primers provided the basis for estimating nucleated cell counts. The method was immunoSEQ multiplex PCR; TCRdb's version includes in-frame clones alone and lacks a portion of them. V and J calls and clone size are copied from that table; D and trimming were computed from the DNA. The repertoire includes about 190,000 clones, around 85% of them detected once, and about 13% sits in the top ten.

The chain recombines TRBV30 with TRBJ2-5; 14 nucleotides align to TRBD2. Material: peripheral blood. This clonotype was obtained from a man between 50 and 59 years old who had recovered from COVID-19. The CDR3 DNA follows: TGTGCCTGGAGGCTCCCGGGACTAGCGGGAGTTGGAGAGACCCAGTACTTC. It yields the protein CAWRLPGLAGVGETQYF.